This record looks at one TCR beta chain sequence and its context. Its cognate antigen is unknown. From the 5' RACE reads, TCRdb called clonotypes with MiXCR, one entry per CDR3 protein. The table records some 130,000 distinct CDR3 sequences, about 18% of them present only once. These data are taken from a study of T-cell memory formation after mild COVID-19. Study-level information: TCR clusters largely stayed donor specific. Whole-study results and caveats: Clones shrinking between day 15 and 85 showed a balanced CD4/CD8 split, and those that grew later tilted toward CD4+. A second wave of clones peaked on day 37, and their SARS-CoV-2 specificity went unconfirmed.

CDR3 size: 11 residues. CDR1 SQVTM and CDR2 ANQGSEA come from the germline V gene. V was pared by 7 bases and J by 3 bases, with 8 bases between. The gene calls are TRBV29-1 and TRBJ2-3; D gene uncertain. Specimen: PBMCs or a T cell subset sorted from them (not recorded which). This receptor was identified in a man between 18 and 35 years old who had mild COVID-19 (a few samples of this study predate the infection). Cell type and time point are not known. The CDR3 bases are TGCAGCGCCAAGAGGACAGATACGCAGTATTTT. Encoded protein: CSAKRTDTQYF.